One sample yielded the 19 T cell receptor beta chains listed below, sequenced in a study of blood T cell repertoires in COVID-19. Data came from immunoSEQ multiplex PCR; TCRdb stores just in-frame clones and leaves some out. There are about 140,000 clones in the sample; 76% occur only once, and approximately 5% lies in the top ten. Sequenced input: peripheral blood. The receptors were gathered from a woman older than 75 with active or convalescent COVID-19.

For this clone: A junction boundary mismatches the germline segment, possibly from a read error. The chain links TRBV7-7 to TRBJ2-7; TRBD1 agrees at 8 bases. CDR3 length: 14 amino acids. Germline CDR1 and CDR2: SSHAT and FNYEAQ (reference sequence). In DNA, the CDR3 is TGTGCTAGCAGCCCCGACAGGGGTTTTTACGAGCAGTACTTC. Translation gives CASSPDRGFYEQYF.

The chain couples TRBV11-3 to TRBJ1-1, with 12 bases identical to TRBD1. Trimming cost V 5 bases and J 0 bases; bases outside gene matches: 7. Germline V gene lookup returns CDR1 SGHNT and CDR2 YENEEA. The CDR3 runs 17 residues. In DNA form, the CDR3 reads TGTGCCAGCAGCCCGGGACAGGGGGCGGCTGTGAACACTGAAGCTTTCTTT. Encoded protein: CASSPGQGAAVNTEAFF. Full variable domain (outside the CDR3, taken from reference TRBV11-3 and TRBJ1-1): EAGVVQSPRYKIIEKKQPVAFWCNPISGHNTLYWYLQNLGQGPELLIRYENEEAVDDSQLPKDRFSAERLKGVDSTLKIQPAELGDSAVYLCASSPGQGAAVNTEAFFGQGTRLTVV.

V and J are TRBV24-1 and TRBJ1-6; unclear D gene. Germline V gene sequence: CDR1 KGHDR, CDR2 SFDVKD. CDR3 length: 16 residues. V shed 1 base and J shed 0 bases, with 6 bases lying between them. In nucleotides, the CDR3 is TGTGCCACCAGTGATTTTCAGAACTCCTATAATTCACCCCTCCACTTT. Translated, it gives CATSDFQNSYNSPLHF.

This clone was observed a handful of times. The genes are TRBV4-3 and TRBJ1-2; D call uncertain. V was pared by 1 base and J by 6 bases, with 15 bases between. Germline V gives CDR1 LGHNA, CDR2 YSLEER. The CDR3 is made up of 15 amino acids. The CDR3 protein is CASSQAGGSLDGYTF. CDR3 sequence (DNA): TGCGCCAGCAGCCAAGCTGGCGGGAGCCTTGATGGCTACACCTTC.

The chain is built from TRBV6-5 and TRBJ1-1; no definite D call. CDR3 length: 14 residues. The germline V gene has CDR1 MNHEY and CDR2 SVGAGI. Trimming stripped 6 bases from V and 3 bases from J, with 14 bases between. CDR3 sequence reads: CASSPGRRDTEAFF. The CDR3 DNA reads TGTGCCAGCAGCCCGGGAAGGAGGGACACTGAAGCTTTCTTT.

The V call is TRBV5-1, the J call TRBJ1-3; D is unclear. Trimming pared 0 bases from V and 4 bases from J, leaving 5 bases between. Per the germline V gene, CDR1 is SGHRS and CDR2 is YFSETQ. CDR3 length: 13 amino acids. The CDR3 sequence: CASSLAGGNTIYF. The CDR3 nucleotides are TGCGCCAGCAGCTTGGCGGGGGGAAACACCATATATTTT.

The chain couples TRBV7-8 to TRBJ1-2; D is unclear. CDR1 SGHVS and CDR2 FQNEAQ come from the germline V gene. The CDR3 has 14 amino acids. Between the trimmed V and J ends, which lost 1 base and 0 bases, there was a span of 6 bases. The CDR3, as DNA: TGTGCCAGCAGCTTAGTTACTACTAACTATGGCTACACCTTC. This sequence encodes CASSLVTTNYGYTF.

The chain joins TRBV7-9 to TRBJ1-5; D call uncertain. V was pared by 8 bases and J by 1 base, with 9 bases between. The length of the CDR3 is 13 residues. From germline, CDR1 is SEHNR and CDR2 FQNEAQ (reference sequence). CDR3 sequence reads: CASVAGSNQPQHF. DNA of the CDR3: TGTGCCAGCGTGGCAGGCAGCAATCAGCCCCAGCATTTT.

This chain links TRBV9 with TRBJ1-2; perhaps TRBD1 as D (6 bases). The CDR3 totals 15 residues. In germline, CDR1 is SGDLS, CDR2 YYNGEE. V was trimmed by 4 bases and J by 5 bases, leaving 18 bases between them. This chain's CDR3 is CASSPRSGQLYGYTF. Written as DNA, the CDR3 is TGTGCCAGCAGCCCGAGGTCTGGACAGCTTTATGGCTACACCTTC.

This chain joins TRBV19 and TRBJ2-1; maybe TRBD2 (6 bases). V was pared by 4 bases and J by 1 base, with 14 bases between. The CDR3 consists of 16 residues. Germline V gene data show CDR1 as LNHDA and CDR2 as SQIVND (reference sequence). The CDR3 DNA follows: TGTGCCAGTAGTACGGCGGGGTCCGTGTCCTACAATGAGCAGTTCTTC. It encodes CASSTAGSVSYNEQFF.

The chain recombines TRBV19 with TRBJ1-5, with 8 nucleotides matching TRBD1. The V segment lost 7 bases and the J segment 0 bases; nucleotides outside the gene matches: 5. The CDR3 runs 15 residues. CDR1 LNHDA and CDR2 SQIVND come from the germline V gene (reference sequence). The CDR3 loop reads CASTPGQASNQPQHF. The CDR3 region has the DNA TGTGCCAGTACCCCGGGACAGGCTAGCAATCAGCCCCAGCATTTT.

V is TRBV5-8 and J is TRBJ1-4, with D possibly being TRBD1 (6 bases). The V gene lost 0 bases and the J gene lost 10 bases, with 10 bases spanning the gap. Germline lookup yields CDR1 SGHTS and CDR2 YDEGEE. The length of the CDR3 is 13 residues. The CDR3 is CASSLDETGKLFF. CDR3 coding DNA: TGTGCCAGCAGCTTGGACGAGACAGGAAAACTGTTTTTT.

The chain uses TRBV5-6 and TRBJ1-1; D is ambiguous. The germline gives CDR1 SGHDT, CDR2 YYEEEE. V was cut by 3 bases and J by 1 base, with 13 bases left in between. CDR3 length: 15 amino acids. CDR3 bases: TGTGCCAGCAGCTCCGTCAAAGTGGCGAACACTGAAGCTTTCTTT. Residues: CASSSVKVANTEAFF.

This clone came up a few times. V is TRBV19 and J is TRBJ1-6; TRBD1 is a possible D gene (5 bases). Germline V CDR1 and CDR2: LNHDA, SQIVND (reference sequence). The CDR3 totals 15 residues. V lost 3 bases to trimming and J lost 5 bases, with 11 bases between them. CDR3 DNA: TGTGCCAGTAGTATTTTGGCAGGGAATAATTCACCCCTCCACTTT. It specifies CASSILAGNNSPLHF.

This clone turned up a few times. CDR3 in amino acids: CASSLAGGSYNEQFF. Written as DNA, the CDR3 is TGTGCCAGCAGCTTAGCGGGGGGCTCCTACAATGAGCAGTTCTTC. The chain couples TRBV13 to TRBJ2-1; 7 bases fit TRBD2. The CDR3 is 15 amino acids. With 1 base clipped from V and 0 bases from J, the junction kept 0 bases outside the gene matches. Per germline, CDR1 PRHDT and CDR2 FYEKMQ (reference sequence).

The V call is TRBV19, the J call TRBJ1-5; 8 nucleotides agree with TRBD1. Unmatched junction bases numbered 11, after V lost 6 bases and J lost 4 bases. The germline V gene encodes CDR1 LNHDA and CDR2 SQIVND (reference sequence). The CDR3 consists of 16 residues. CDR3 in DNA: TGTGCCAGTAGCACCGGACAGGGTTTCACGAATCAGCCCCAGCATTTT. Residues: CASSTGQGFTNQPQHF.

This rearrangement joins TRBV7-2 to TRBJ2-1; D not resolved. CDR1 SGHTA and CDR2 FQGNSA come from the germline V gene. The CDR3 has 15 amino acids. V was clipped by 5 bases and J by 0 bases, with 11 bases between them. The DNA of the CDR3 is TGTGCCAGCAGCCCCAGGAAAAGCTCCTACAATGAGCAGTTCTTC. Its translation: CASSPRKSSYNEQFF.

The chain is built from TRBV5-5 and TRBJ1-3, with 9 bases lining up with TRBD1. Per the germline V gene, CDR1 is SGHKS and CDR2 is YYEKEE (reference sequence). Unmatched junction bases numbered 5, after V lost 0 bases and J lost 4 bases. The length of the CDR3 is 16 residues. CDR3 sequence: CASSLGGQGSGNTIYF. Here the CDR3 DNA reads TGTGCCAGCAGCTTGGGGGGACAGGGCTCGGGAAACACCATATATTTT.

The chain has TRBV9 and TRBJ2-1, with 11 bases matching TRBD2. The V gene end was trimmed by 2 bases and the J gene end by 7 bases; junction bases not matched to a gene: 5. Germline CDR1 and CDR2: SGDLS and YYNGEE. The CDR3 runs 15 residues. CDR3 sequence reads: CASSVLAGGRNEQFF. The CDR3 coding sequence is TGTGCCAGCAGCGTCTTAGCGGGGGGGCGTAATGAGCAGTTCTTC.